This TCR beta chain stems from a study of breast tumors, draining lymph nodes, adjacent tissues. This clonotype has ten or more counts. The antigen is undetermined. MiXCR, run by TCRdb on the multiplex PCR reads, gives a single entry per CDR3 protein. The repertoire holds around 150,000 distinct CDR3 sequences, with around 22% as singletons. Samples came from axillary lymph nodes draining the breast cancer. Broader study findings: Tumors had less TCR diversity than lymph nodes, more than nontumor tissue.

Sequences were obtained from axillary lymph node tissue. The sequence derives from a female donor with breast cancer. Some clones in this sample may be carry-over from other donors' samples.

Here the CDR3 reads CASRQPGANTIYF. CDR3 DNA sequence: TGTGCCAGCAGGCAGCCGGGGGCAAACACCATATATTTT. The V and J genes are TRBV6-5 and TRBJ1-3; tentative D call: TRBD1 (6 bases). Germline V gene data show CDR1 as MNHEY and CDR2 as SVGAGI. The CDR3 is made up of 13 amino acids. The V end lost 6 bases, the J end lost 6 bases, and 12 bases lay between the germline ends.